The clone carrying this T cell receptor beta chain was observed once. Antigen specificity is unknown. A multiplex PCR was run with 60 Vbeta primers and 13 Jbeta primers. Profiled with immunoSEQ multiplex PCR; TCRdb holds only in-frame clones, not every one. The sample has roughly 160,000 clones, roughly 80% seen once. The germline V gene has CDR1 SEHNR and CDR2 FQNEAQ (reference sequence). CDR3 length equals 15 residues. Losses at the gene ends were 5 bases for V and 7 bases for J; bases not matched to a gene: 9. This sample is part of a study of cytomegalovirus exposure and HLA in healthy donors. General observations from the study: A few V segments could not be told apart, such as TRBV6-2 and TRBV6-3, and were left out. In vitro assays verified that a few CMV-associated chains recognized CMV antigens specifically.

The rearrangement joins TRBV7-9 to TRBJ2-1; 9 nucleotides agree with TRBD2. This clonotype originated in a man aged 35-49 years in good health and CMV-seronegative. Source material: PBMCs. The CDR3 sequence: CASSAAGGLKNEQFF. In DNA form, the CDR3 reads TGTGCCAGCAGCGCTGCGGGGGGGCTAAAAAATGAGCAGTTCTTC.